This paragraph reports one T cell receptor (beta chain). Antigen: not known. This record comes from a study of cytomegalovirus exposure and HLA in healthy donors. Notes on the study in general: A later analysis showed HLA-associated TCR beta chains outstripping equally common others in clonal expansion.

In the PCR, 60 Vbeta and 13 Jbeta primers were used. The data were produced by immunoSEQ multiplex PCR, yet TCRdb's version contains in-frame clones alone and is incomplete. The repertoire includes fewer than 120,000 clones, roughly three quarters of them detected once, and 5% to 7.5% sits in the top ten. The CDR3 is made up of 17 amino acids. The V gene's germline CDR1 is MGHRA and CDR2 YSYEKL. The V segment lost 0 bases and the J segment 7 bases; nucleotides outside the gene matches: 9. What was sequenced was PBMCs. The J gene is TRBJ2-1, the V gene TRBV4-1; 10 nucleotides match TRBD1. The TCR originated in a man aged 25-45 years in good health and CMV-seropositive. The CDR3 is CASSQESGQGLRNEQFF. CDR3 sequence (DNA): TGCGCCAGCAGCCAAGAGTCGGGACAGGGGTTACGAAATGAGCAGTTCTTC.